This T cell receptor beta chain emerged from a study of tissue T cells after allogeneic stem cell transplantation. Whole-study results and caveats: Sampling depth was limited, and the cohort was small and clinically varied. Within patients, tissue anatomy strongly shaped TCR repertoire composition.

The germline gives CDR1 SNHLY, CDR2 FYNGKV (reference sequence). The CDR3 loop spans 15 amino acids. Trimming shortened V by 1 base and J by 3 bases, and 10 bases separated the two germline ends. Concerning this clone: As yet, its antigen is unknown. Mouse gene names apply. Read sequence stops 1 residue before the CDR3 end, and the germline J gene provides the missing end.

Libraries were prepared by immunoSEQ multiplex PCR; TCRdb keeps only in-frame clonotypes and omits some of them. The table lists approximately 17,000 clones, around 70% of them singletons. This sequence originates from a female BALB/c mouse in good health. Strain MHC haplotype: H2-d. The sequenced sample was spleen. V usage is TRBV3 and J usage is TRBJ2-1; D possibly corresponds to TRBD1 (6 bases). The DNA read from the CDR3 is TGTGCCAGCAGCTTAGAGCGGGACACCTATGCTGAGCAGTTC. Protein product: CASSLERDTYAEQF. The whole CDR3 sequence reads CASSLERDTYAEQFF.